These T cell receptor beta chains were read from a single sample in a study of T-cell memory formation after mild COVID-19. TCRdb reprocessed the 5' RACE reads via MiXCR and lists one record per CDR3 protein. This sample has 250,000 to 350,000 distinct CDR3 sequences, with 15% to 20% found just once. Sequenced sample: PBMCs or a T cell subset sorted from them (not recorded which). The source is a man between 18 and 35 years old who had mild COVID-19 (a few samples of this study predate the infection). Cell type and time point are not known. CDR3s include the opening cysteine and the closing phenylalanine or tryptophan. D genes are given only for firm matches. The size entry is marked missing in some rows and otherwise reads once, few, many or a size class.

TRBV7-6	many	TRBJ2-1	NA	TGTGCCAGCAGTCGCCGAGCGGATAATGAGCAGTTCTTC	CASSRRADNEQFF
TRBV7-6	NA	TRBJ2-5	TRBD2	TGTGCCAGCAGCTTGATCGGCTGGTCTAGCGGGAGTTATGAGACCCAGTACTTC	CASSLIGWSSGSYETQYF
TRBV6-1	few	TRBJ2-5	TRBD1	TGTGCCAGCAGTGCCACAGGGGGGGAGACCCAGTACTTC	CASSATGGETQYF
TRBV7-9	few	TRBJ1-1	NA	TGTGCCAGCAGCTTAATCGGGGGAGAGGACACTGAAGCTTTCTTT	CASSLIGGEDTEAFF
TRBV5-4	few	TRBJ1-1	TRBD1	TGTGCCAGCAGCACAGGGGGTGCTGAAGCTTTCTTT	CASSTGGAEAFF
TRBV7-2	few	TRBJ2-3	NA	TGTGCCAGCAGCCCAACCCCCAGTCCCACAGATACGCAGTATTTT	CASSPTPSPTDTQYF
TRBV6-6	few	TRBJ2-1	TRBD1	TGTGCCAGCAGCCCGACCTCCACCGGGACAGGGCTTACCAATGAGCAGTTCTTC	CASSPTSTGTGLTNEQFF
TRBV6-5	NA	TRBJ1-5	NA	TGTGCCAGCAGTCTAGGGGGGGGCGACTTTTATAGCAATCAGCCCCAGCATTTT	CASSLGGGDFYSNQPQHF
TRBV4-1	NA	TRBJ2-5	NA	TGCGCCAGCAGCCAGTTGGGGGGGCGTTTTGGGACCCAGTACTTC	CASSQLGGRFGTQYF
TRBV11-2	NA	TRBJ2-1	TRBD2	TGTGCCAGCAGCCTCCGGGGCGGGGGGGCACATGAGCAGTTCTTC	CASSLRGGGAHEQFF
TRBV7-9	NA	TRBJ2-5	TRBD1	TGTGCCAGCAGCTTATGGGACAGGGTTGAAATTCGGGAGACCCAGTACTTC	CASSLWDRVEIRETQYF
TRBV3-1	NA	TRBJ1-1	NA	TGTGCCAGCAGCCCTGGGGTGCTCATCCTTACTGAAGCTTTCTTT	CASSPGVLILTEAFF
TRBV27	few	TRBJ1-1	NA	TGTGCCAGCAGTTCGGGAGCTGGGGGCACTGAAGCTTTCTTT	CASSSGAGGTEAFF
TRBV10-3	few	TRBJ1-1	NA	TGTGCCATCAGTGAGCCCCGCGGCATGAACACTGAAGCTTTCTTT	CAISEPRGMNTEAFF
TRBV5-6	few	TRBJ2-3	NA	TGTGCCAGCACCCCTGGGGGACTTGACACGCAGTATTTT	CASTPGGLDTQYF
TRBV15	NA	TRBJ2-7	NA	TGTGCCACCAGGCAGGGTGCCTACGAGCAGTACTTC	CATRQGAYEQYF
TRBV6-2/TRBV6-3	NA	TRBJ2-1	NA	TGTGCCAGCAGAAAAAGGAACAATGAGCAGTTCTTC	CASRKRNNEQFF
TRBV29-1	NA	TRBJ2-1	TRBD2	TGCAGCGCGTTAAGCGGGATAGATGAGCAGTTCTTC	CSALSGIDEQFF
TRBV11-2	few	TRBJ1-3	NA	TGTGCCAGCAGCTTAGCAGTGGGGGTACCTGGAAACACCATATATTTT	CASSLAVGVPGNTIYF
TRBV5-1	NA	TRBJ2-3	TRBD2	TGCGCCAGCAGCTTGACTAGCGGGGGGACCACAGATACGCAGTATTTT	CASSLTSGGTTDTQYF
TRBV7-2	few	TRBJ1-2	NA	TGTGCCAGCAGCAGAAACCAGGGGAACTATGGCTACACCTTC	CASSRNQGNYGYTF
TRBV5-1	few	TRBJ1-2	TRBD1	TGCGCCAGCGGGACAGGGCACGGTCTGAGCTATGGCTACACCTTC	CASGTGHGLSYGYTF
TRBV30	NA	TRBJ2-1	NA	TGTGCCTGGAGTTCCCTGAATGAGCAGTTCTTC	CAWSSLNEQFF
TRBV12-3/TRBV12-4	NA	TRBJ2-5	NA	TGTGCCAGCAGTGAACAGGGGACCCAGTACTTC	CASSEQGTQYF
TRBV6-5	few	TRBJ2-5	NA	TGTGCCAGCCGGAGACCCCAGTACTTC	CASRRPQYF
TRBV6-5	NA	TRBJ2-5	NA	TGTGCCAGCAGTAGGGGGGGGGCATCAGGAGAGACCCAGTACTTC	CASSRGGASGETQYF
TRBV6-5	few	TRBJ1-6	NA	TGTGCCAGCAGTACGGAGGGCTCCTATAATTCACCCCTCCACTTT	CASSTEGSYNSPLHF
TRBV12-3/TRBV12-4	many	TRBJ1-3	NA	TGTGCCAGCAGTTCCGACCGAGGTGCTGGAAACACCATATATTTT	CASSSDRGAGNTIYF
TRBV10-3	NA	TRBJ1-2	NA	TGTGCCATCAGTGAAGGGGACGGCTATGGCTACACCTTC	CAISEGDGYGYTF
TRBV4-1	NA	TRBJ2-1	TRBD1	TGCGCCAGCAGCCAGACAGGGGTTAGCAATGAGCAGTTCTTC	CASSQTGVSNEQFF
TRBV19	few	TRBJ1-2	TRBD1	TGTGCCAGTCTCCCCTCCGGGACAGTAAATGGCTACACCTTC	CASLPSGTVNGYTF
TRBV20-1	few	TRBJ1-1	NA	TGCAGTGCTACTTTCACAGTGAACACTGAAGCTTTCTTT	CSATFTVNTEAFF
TRBV6-2/TRBV6-3	few	TRBJ2-5	NA	TGTGCCACCGGACCTTGGACAGGAGGGGACGAGACCCAGTACTTC	CATGPWTGGDETQYF
TRBV4-1	NA	TRBJ1-2	TRBD1	TGCGCCAGCAGCCAAGAGAACAGGGGTGCCTATGGCTACACCTTC	CASSQENRGAYGYTF
TRBV12-3/TRBV12-4	few	TRBJ2-1	NA	TGTGCCAGCGGCCCAGGGGATGAGCAGTTCTTC	CASGPGDEQFF
TRBV20-1	few	TRBJ2-1	NA	TGCAGTGCGGCCCCGTCCGGGACACTTTACAATGAGCAGTTCTTC	CSAAPSGTLYNEQFF
TRBV18	many	TRBJ1-1	TRBD1	TGTGCCAGCTCACCGGGACAGGGGAACACTGAAGCTTTCTTT	CASSPGQGNTEAFF
TRBV7-9	few	TRBJ2-3	NA	TGTGCCAGCAGCTCCGGTGGCTTCCGCACAGATACGCAGTATTTT	CASSSGGFRTDTQYF
TRBV6-2/TRBV6-3	NA	TRBJ2-1	NA	TGTGCCAGCAGTACCCGGACAGCCGACAATGAGCAGTTCTTC	CASSTRTADNEQFF
TRBV9	NA	TRBJ2-3	NA	TGTGCCAGCAGCGTAGGGGTGTCCTCCTCCACAGATACGCAGTATTTT	CASSVGVSSSTDTQYF
TRBV3-1	NA	TRBJ1-5	NA	TGTGCCAGCAGCCAGCATCGGGGGTCGGGCAATCAGCCCCAGCATTTT	CASSQHRGSGNQPQHF
TRBV7-2	NA	TRBJ1-5	TRBD1	TGTGCCAGCAGCTTAGACGACAGGGCAGCCCAGCATTTT	CASSLDDRAAQHF
TRBV5-1	few	TRBJ1-5	NA	TGCGCCAGCAGGGAGGGACCCAGCAATCAGCCCCAGCATTTT	CASREGPSNQPQHF
TRBV5-1	NA	TRBJ2-1	NA	TGCGCCAGCAGCTTGGGTGCCGATGAGCAGTTCTTC	CASSLGADEQFF
TRBV7-9	few	TRBJ2-3	NA	TGTGCCAGCAGCTTAGGAGGGCCAAGCGGGTATTTT	CASSLGGPSGYF
TRBV6-5	few	TRBJ2-5	TRBD1	TGTGCCAGCAGACCAGGGGGCTGGGAGACCCAGTACTTC	CASRPGGWETQYF
TRBV7-8	NA	TRBJ2-7	NA	TGTGCCAGCAGCGTTGAAGCCGGGACCACCTACGAGCAGTACTTC	CASSVEAGTTYEQYF
TRBV11-3	few	TRBJ2-2	NA	TGTGCCAGCGGAAGGACCGGGGAGCTGTTTTTT	CASGRTGELFF
TRBV7-8	few	TRBJ2-3	TRBD2	TGTGCCAGCAGCTCAGCGGGGGGGATCACAGATACGCAGTATTTT	CASSSAGGITDTQYF
TRBV10-3	NA	TRBJ1-2	NA	TGTGCCATCAGTGAGGAAGCTGCCAACTATGGCTACACCTTC	CAISEEAANYGYTF
TRBV7-6	NA	TRBJ2-7	TRBD1	TGTGCCAGCAGCTCTGACAGGGGGCATAGCGAGCAGTACTTC	CASSSDRGHSEQYF
TRBV6-5	few	TRBJ1-1	NA	TGTGCCAGCAGTTACTTCTCTTCGGGCAGGGGAGCTTTCTTT	CASSYFSSGRGAFF
TRBV7-2	NA	TRBJ2-7	NA	TGTGCCAGCAGCGTTAGGTCGACCTACGAGCAGTACTTC	CASSVRSTYEQYF
TRBV4-3	NA	TRBJ1-4	NA	TGCGCCAGCAGCCAAGAGCGGGCAGGGACTAATGAAAAACTGTTTTTT	CASSQERAGTNEKLFF
TRBV12-3/TRBV12-4	NA	TRBJ1-1	NA	TGTGCCAGCAGACCGGGACATAACATGAACACTGAAGCTTTCTTT	CASRPGHNMNTEAFF